This paragraph covers one T cell receptor (beta chain) sequence. As yet, its antigen is unknown. This entry is derived from a study of cytomegalovirus exposure and HLA in healthy donors. Study observations and caveats: In vitro confirmation showed three CMV-associated chains to be CMV antigen specific.

V gave up 1 base and J gave up 0 bases, with 10 bases separating them. Germline V gives CDR1 MNHEY, CDR2 SMNVEV (reference sequence). The CDR3 has 15 residues. A multiplex PCR was run with 60 Vbeta primers and 13 Jbeta primers. Methods used by the authors: A follow-up analysis tallied around 80 million unique TCR beta chains, roughly 11 million shared. Using immunoSEQ multiplex PCR, the repertoire was profiled, and TCRdb retains in-frame clones only, with some absent. That table furnishes V, J and clone size, whereas the DNA furnished D and trimming. Altogether tens of thousands of clones are present, roughly 84% being singletons, with the ten largest covering 3% to 3.5%.

The sample comprised PBMCs. The chain combines TRBV27 with TRBJ2-7, with D perhaps TRBD2 (5 bases). This receptor was identified in a woman under 30 in good health and CMV-seronegative. CDR3 loop: CASSLFGEISYEQYF. The CDR3 DNA reads TGTGCCAGCAGTTTATTCGGGGAAATCTCCTACGAGCAGTACTTC.